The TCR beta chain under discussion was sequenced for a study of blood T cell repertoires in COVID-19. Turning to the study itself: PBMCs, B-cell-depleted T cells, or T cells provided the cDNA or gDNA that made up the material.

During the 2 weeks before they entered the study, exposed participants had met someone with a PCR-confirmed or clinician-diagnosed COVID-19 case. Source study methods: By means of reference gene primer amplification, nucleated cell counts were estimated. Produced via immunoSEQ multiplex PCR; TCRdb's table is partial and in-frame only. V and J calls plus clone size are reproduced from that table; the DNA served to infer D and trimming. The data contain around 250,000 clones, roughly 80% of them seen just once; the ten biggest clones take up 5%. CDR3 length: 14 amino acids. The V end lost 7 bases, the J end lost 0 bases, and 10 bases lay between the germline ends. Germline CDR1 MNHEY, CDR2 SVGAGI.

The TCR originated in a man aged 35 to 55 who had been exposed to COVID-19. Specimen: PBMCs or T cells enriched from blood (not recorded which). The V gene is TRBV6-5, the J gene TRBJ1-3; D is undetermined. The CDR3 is CASKSSHSGNTIYF. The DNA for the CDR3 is TGTGCCAGCAAGTCCTCACACTCTGGAAACACCATATATTTT.